The 8 T cell receptor beta chains listed next were all sequenced from one sample in a study of siplizumab effects on memory and regulatory T cells. Assay used: immunoSEQ multiplex PCR; TCRdb lists only in-frame clones, some missing. The table includes around 100,000 clones, under 95% detected once. Input material: Tregs sorted from blood. The receptors were gathered from a human donor in good health.

With respect to this clone: Germline and junction disagree at one end, which may indicate a read error. The chain links TRBV7-7 to TRBJ1-1; D not certain. The CDR3 runs to 13 residues. Germline CDR1 and CDR2: SSHAT and FNYEAQ (reference sequence). CDR3 in amino acids: CASSRTMSTEAFF. CDR3 DNA: TGTGCTAGCAGCCGAACTATGAGCACTGAAGCTTTCTTT.

The rearrangement uses TRBV28 and TRBJ1-2; 9 bases are a match to TRBD1. J was trimmed by 7 bases and V by 5 bases; bases with no gene match: 5. The germline CDR1 and CDR2 sequences are MDHEN and SYDVKM. The CDR3 runs to 13 residues. CDR3 region: CASSTGTGFGYTF. The CDR3 bases are TGTGCCAGCAGTACCGGGACAGGGTTTGGCTACACCTTC.

This clone was detected once. The chain carries TRBV5-1 and TRBJ2-5; the match to TRBD2 covers 12 bases. J lost 4 bases, V lost 4 bases, and 14 bases had no gene match. Germline assignment: CDR1 SGHRS and CDR2 YFSETQ. The CDR3 is made up of 18 amino acids. The CDR3 protein is CASSPGRVPGLAGETQYF. CDR3 coding DNA: TGCGCCAGCAGCCCGGGGAGGGTACCGGGACTAGCGGGAGAGACCCAGTACTTC.

The CDR3 loop is CASSLEVLTEQFF. In nucleotides, the CDR3 is TGCGCCAGCAGCTTGGAGGTACTGACGGAGCAGTTCTTC. The genes are TRBV5-1 and TRBJ2-1; unclear D gene. The CDR3 is 13 residues long. In germline, CDR1 is SGHRS, CDR2 YFSETQ. V was shortened by 0 bases and J by 10 bases, with 11 bases between the two germline ends. Supplemented by reference TRBV5-1 and TRBJ2-1, the full variable domain reads KAGVTQTPRYLIKTRGQQVTLSCSPISGHRSVSWYQQTPGQGLQFLFEYFSETQRNKGNFPGRFSGRQFSNSRSEMNVSTLELGDSALYLCASSLEVLTEQFFGPGTRLTVL.

This clone was counted a single time. As DNA, the CDR3 is TGTGCCAGTGGCCGGGACAGGCTCTACAATGAGCAGTTCTTC. This codes for CASGRDRLYNEQFF. The rearrangement uses TRBV19 and TRBJ2-1; 8 nucleotides match TRBD1. The CDR3 contains 14 residues. After removal of 8 bases from V and 3 bases from J, the junction contained 6 bases not matched to a gene. In germline, CDR1 is LNHDA, CDR2 SQIVND (reference sequence).

The rearrangement joins TRBV6-5 to TRBJ2-5; TRBD2 aligns across 10 bases. V dropped 6 bases and J dropped 6; count of bases not matched to a gene: 7. There are 14 residues in the CDR3. Germline V gives CDR1 MNHEY, CDR2 SVGAGI. CDR3 sequence reads: CASREAGGPQTQYF. In nucleotides, the CDR3 is TGTGCCAGCAGGGAAGCGGGAGGGCCCCAGACCCAGTACTTC.

This clone was recorded once. The V and J genes are TRBV5-1 and TRBJ2-3, with D hard to call. CDR1 SGHRS and CDR2 YFSETQ come from the germline V gene. The CDR3 runs 13 residues. V lost 8 bases and J 0 bases, leaving 10 bases between the germline ends. The CDR3 sequence is CASSPLSTDTQYF. Here the CDR3 DNA reads TGCGCCAGTTCACCCCTGAGCACAGATACGCAGTATTTT.

The V gene is TRBV5-4, the J gene TRBJ1-2; D unclear. V was clipped by 0 bases and J by 4 bases, with 10 bases between them. This CDR3 has 14 amino acids. The germline V gene encodes CDR1 SGHNT and CDR2 YYREEE (reference sequence). The CDR3 bases are TGTGCCAGCAGCTTGGTCAGTGGTAGCTATGGCTACACCTTC. Amino acid sequence: CASSLVSGSYGYTF.